A selection of T cell receptor beta chains follows, all from one sample in a study of control samples from healthy donors and cancer patients. Only in-frame clones appear in the TCRdb table, and some are missing; sequencing was by immunoSEQ multiplex PCR. The profile shows some 100,000 clones, roughly three quarters of them singletons. Sequenced input: blood. These TCRs come from a woman aged 25 to 39 in good health. The CDR3 runs from the conserved cysteine through the conserved F or W. A D gene is named only where the DNA matches it firmly. A clone size is listed for some rows: how often the clone was seen (once, few, many), or a class if it is expanded.

abundance	v_gene	len	d_gene	j_gene	CDR3aa	CDR3nt
few	TRBV7-8	19	-	TRBJ1-1	CASSPIRSGLRGMNTEAFF	TGTGCCAGCAGCCCAATCCGGTCAGGCCTTAGGGGTATGAACACTGAAGCTTTCTTT
-	TRBV3-1/TRBV3-2	14	TRBD2	TRBJ2-3	CASRPSGGAGTQYF	TGTGCCAGCAGACCGAGCGGGGGGGCCGGTACGCAGTATTTT
-	TRBV4-2	15	TRBD2	TRBJ2-3	CASSWTRTSSDTQYF	TGTGCCAGCAGCTGGACTCGGACTAGCTCAGATACGCAGTATTTT
-	TRBV5-4	15	-	TRBJ1-2	CASSLPEGLSYGYTF	TGTGCCAGCAGCTTGCCCGAGGGCCTGAGCTATGGCTACACCTTC
-	TRBV6-5	13	-	TRBJ1-6	CASSLGWGSPLHF	TGTGCCAGCAGCCTGGGGTGGGGGTCACCCCTCCACTTT
-	TRBV30	15	TRBD2	TRBJ2-1	CAWSSGGALGNEQFF	TGTGCCTGGAGTAGCGGGGGGGCCCTAGGAAATGAGCAGTTCTTC
-	TRBV5-5	17	-	TRBJ2-3	CASSFQPSSERSDTQYF	TGTGCCAGCAGCTTCCAGCCTTCTAGCGAACGGTCAGATACGCAGTATTTT
once	TRBV5-6	15	-	TRBJ1-1	CASSGGGVRNTEAFF	TGTGCCAGCAGCGGCGGGGGGGTTCGGAACACTGAAGCTTTCTTT
-	TRBV12-5	13	-	TRBJ2-2	CASGLASFGELFF	TGTGCTAGTGGTTTGGCCTCCTTCGGGGAGCTGTTTTTT
-	TRBV12-3/TRBV12-4	13	-	TRBJ1-1	CASSLGYRREAFF	TGTGCCAGCAGTTTAGGGTACAGGCGGGAAGCTTTCTTT